This note documents a single T cell receptor (beta chain) sequence. Some clones are missing from TCRdb's copy, which holds only in-frame ones; the method was immunoSEQ multiplex PCR. The data hold about 5,400 clones, with approximately 10% observed a single time. This sample is drawn from a study of tumour-infiltrating T cells in Burkitt lymphoma. The overall study: Productive clonality predicted overall and progression-free survival.

The sequence was obtained from a human donor with diffuse large B-cell lymphoma. Sequencing was carried out using tumor tissue.

The CDR3 region is CASSTYEQYF. CDR3 nucleotide sequence: TGTGCCAGCAGTACCTACGAGCAGTACTTC. The rearrangement uses TRBV6-1 and TRBJ2-7; D gene unclear. The CDR3 extends over 10 amino acids. CDR1 and CDR2 (germline): MNHNS, SASEGT. V lost 5 bases and J 2 bases, leaving 1 base between the germline ends.